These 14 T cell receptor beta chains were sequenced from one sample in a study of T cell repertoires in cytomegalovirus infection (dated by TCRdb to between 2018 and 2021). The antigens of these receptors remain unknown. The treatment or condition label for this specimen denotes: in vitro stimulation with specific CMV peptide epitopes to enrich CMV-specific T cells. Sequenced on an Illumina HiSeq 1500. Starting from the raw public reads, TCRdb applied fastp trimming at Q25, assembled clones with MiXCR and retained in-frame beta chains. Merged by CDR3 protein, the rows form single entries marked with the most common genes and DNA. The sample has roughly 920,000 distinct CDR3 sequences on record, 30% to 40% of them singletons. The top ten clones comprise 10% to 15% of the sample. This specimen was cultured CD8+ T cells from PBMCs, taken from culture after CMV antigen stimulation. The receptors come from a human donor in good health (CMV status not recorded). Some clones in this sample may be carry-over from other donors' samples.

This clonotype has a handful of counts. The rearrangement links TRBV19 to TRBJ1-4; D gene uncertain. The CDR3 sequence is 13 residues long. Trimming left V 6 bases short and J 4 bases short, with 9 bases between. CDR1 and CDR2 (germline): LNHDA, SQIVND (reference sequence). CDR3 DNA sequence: TGTGCCAGTAGCCGCTTCGTTAATGAAAAACTGTTTTTT. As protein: CASSRFVNEKLFF.

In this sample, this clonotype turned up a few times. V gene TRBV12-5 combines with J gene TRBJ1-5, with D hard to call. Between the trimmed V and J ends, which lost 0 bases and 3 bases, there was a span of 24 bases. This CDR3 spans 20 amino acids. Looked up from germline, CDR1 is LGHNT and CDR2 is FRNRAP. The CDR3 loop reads CASGLVLDTLVQRLNQPQHF. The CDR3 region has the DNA TGTGCTAGTGGTTTGGTACTTGACACCCTCGTACAGAGACTCAATCAGCCCCAGCATTTT.

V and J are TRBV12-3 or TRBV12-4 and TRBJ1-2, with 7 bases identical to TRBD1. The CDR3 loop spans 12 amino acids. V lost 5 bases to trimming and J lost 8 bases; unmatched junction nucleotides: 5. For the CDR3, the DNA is TGTGCCAGCAGTCTTGACAGGGAAGGCTACACCTTC. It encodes CASSLDREGYTF.

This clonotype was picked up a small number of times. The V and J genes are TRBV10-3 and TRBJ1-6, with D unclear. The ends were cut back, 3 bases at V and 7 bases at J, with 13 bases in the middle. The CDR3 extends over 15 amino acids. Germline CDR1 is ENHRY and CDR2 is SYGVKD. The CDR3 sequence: CAISDGSGGNSPLHF. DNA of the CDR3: TGTGCCATCAGTGACGGGTCGGGAGGGAATTCACCCCTCCACTTT.

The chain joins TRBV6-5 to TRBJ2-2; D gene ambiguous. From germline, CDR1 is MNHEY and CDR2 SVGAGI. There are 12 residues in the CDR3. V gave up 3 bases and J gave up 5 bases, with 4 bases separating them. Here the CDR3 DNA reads TGTGCCAGCAGTTATTGGACCGGGGAGCTGTTTTTT. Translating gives CASSYWTGELFF.

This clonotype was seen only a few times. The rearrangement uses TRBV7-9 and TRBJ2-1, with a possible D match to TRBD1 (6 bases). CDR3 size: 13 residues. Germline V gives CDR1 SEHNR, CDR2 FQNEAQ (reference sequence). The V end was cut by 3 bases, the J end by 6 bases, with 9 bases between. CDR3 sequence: CASSLGAPNEQFF. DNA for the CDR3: TGTGCCAGCAGCTTGGGGGCCCCCAATGAGCAGTTCTTC. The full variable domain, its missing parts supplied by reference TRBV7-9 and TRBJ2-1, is DTGVSQNPRHKITKRGQNVTFRCDPISEHNRLYWYRQTLGQGPEFLTYFQNEAQLEKSRLLSDRFSAERPKGSFSTLEIQRTEQGDSAMYLCASSLGAPNEQFFGPGTRLTVL.

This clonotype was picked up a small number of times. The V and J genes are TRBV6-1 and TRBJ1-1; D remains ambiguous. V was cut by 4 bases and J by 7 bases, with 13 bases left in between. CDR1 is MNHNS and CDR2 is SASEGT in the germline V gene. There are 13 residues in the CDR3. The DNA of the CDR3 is TGTGCCAGCAGTGCCCTCGAAGATTATGAAGCTTTCTTT. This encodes CASSALEDYEAFF.

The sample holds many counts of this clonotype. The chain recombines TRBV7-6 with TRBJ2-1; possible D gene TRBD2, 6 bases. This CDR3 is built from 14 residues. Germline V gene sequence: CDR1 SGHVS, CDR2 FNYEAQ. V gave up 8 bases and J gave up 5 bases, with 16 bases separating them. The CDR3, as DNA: TGTGCCAGCTCCGAAGGAGGGCTTAACAATGAGCAGTTCTTC. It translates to CASSEGGLNNEQFF.

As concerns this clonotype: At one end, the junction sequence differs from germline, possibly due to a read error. CDR3 nucleotide sequence: TGCGCCAGCAGCCAAGATGAGGCTACTAGCACAGATACGCAGTATTTT. Protein sequence: CASSQDEATSTDTQYF. J is TRBJ2-3 and V is TRBV4-2; D unclear. Germline values: CDR1 LGHNA, CDR2 YNFKEQ. The CDR3 is made up of 16 amino acids.

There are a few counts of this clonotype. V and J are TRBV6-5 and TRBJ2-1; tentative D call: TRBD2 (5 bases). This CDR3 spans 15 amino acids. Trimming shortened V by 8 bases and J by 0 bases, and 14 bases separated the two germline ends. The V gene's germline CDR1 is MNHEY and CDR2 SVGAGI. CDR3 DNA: TGTGCCAGCGGACCCGAGGCGGGCTCCTACAATGAGCAGTTCTTC. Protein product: CASGPEAGSYNEQFF.

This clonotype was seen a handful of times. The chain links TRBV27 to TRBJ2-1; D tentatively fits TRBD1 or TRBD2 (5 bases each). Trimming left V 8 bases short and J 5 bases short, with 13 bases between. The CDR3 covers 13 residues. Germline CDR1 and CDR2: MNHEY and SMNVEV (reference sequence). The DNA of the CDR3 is TGTGCCAGCGCACTAGGGGCTGACAATGAGCAGTTCTTC. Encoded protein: CASALGADNEQFF.

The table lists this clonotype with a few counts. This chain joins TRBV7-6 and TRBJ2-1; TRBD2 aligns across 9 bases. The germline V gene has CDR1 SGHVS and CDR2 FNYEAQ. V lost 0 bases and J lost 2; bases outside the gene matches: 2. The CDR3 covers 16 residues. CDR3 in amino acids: CASSLAASGAYNEQFF. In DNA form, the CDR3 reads TGTGCCAGCAGCTTAGCGGCTAGCGGGGCCTACAATGAGCAGTTCTTC. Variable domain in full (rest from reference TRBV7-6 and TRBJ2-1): GAGVSQSPRYKVTKRGQDVALRCDPISGHVSLYWYRQALGQGPEFLTYFNYEAQQDKSGLPNDRFSAERPEGSISTLTIQRTEQRDSAMYRCASSLAASGAYNEQFFGPGTRLTVL.

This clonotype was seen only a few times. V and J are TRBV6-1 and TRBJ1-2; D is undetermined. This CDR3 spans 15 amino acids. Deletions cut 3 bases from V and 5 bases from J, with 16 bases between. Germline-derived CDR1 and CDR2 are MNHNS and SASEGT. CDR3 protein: CASSDPSILSYGYTF. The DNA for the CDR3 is TGTGCCAGCAGTGATCCGTCCATCCTTTCTTATGGCTACACCTTC.

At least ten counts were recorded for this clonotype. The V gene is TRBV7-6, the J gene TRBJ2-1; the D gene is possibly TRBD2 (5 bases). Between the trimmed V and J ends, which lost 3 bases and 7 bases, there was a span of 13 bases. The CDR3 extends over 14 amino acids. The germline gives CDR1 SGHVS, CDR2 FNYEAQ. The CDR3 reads CASSFGGLGNEQFF. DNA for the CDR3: TGTGCCAGCAGCTTTGGAGGTTTGGGGAATGAGCAGTTCTTC.